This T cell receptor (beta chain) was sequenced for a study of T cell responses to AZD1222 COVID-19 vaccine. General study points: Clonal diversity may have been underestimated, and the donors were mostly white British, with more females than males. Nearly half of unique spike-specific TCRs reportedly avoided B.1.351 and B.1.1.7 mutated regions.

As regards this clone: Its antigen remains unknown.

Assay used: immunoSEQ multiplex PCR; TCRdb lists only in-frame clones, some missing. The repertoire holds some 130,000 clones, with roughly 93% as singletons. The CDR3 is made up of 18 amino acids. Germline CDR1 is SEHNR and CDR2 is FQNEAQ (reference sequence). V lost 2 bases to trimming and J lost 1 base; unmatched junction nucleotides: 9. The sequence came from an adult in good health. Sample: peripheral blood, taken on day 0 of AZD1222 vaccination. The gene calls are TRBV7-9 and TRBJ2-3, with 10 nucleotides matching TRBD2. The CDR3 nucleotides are TGTGCCAGCAGCTTACGAAGCGGGAGGGCCCAGGGCACAGATACGCAGTATTTT. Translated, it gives CASSLRSGRAQGTDTQYF.